These 30 T cell receptor beta chains were sequenced from one sample in a study of cytomegalovirus exposure and HLA in healthy donors. A multiplex PCR was run with 60 Vbeta primers and 13 Jbeta primers. Assay used: immunoSEQ multiplex PCR; TCRdb lists only in-frame clones, some missing. The sample carries about 130,000 clones, around 75% recorded once. The material sequenced was PBMCs. The receptors originated from a man aged 25-45 years in good health and CMV-seronegative.

There are a few counts of this clone. This rearrangement joins TRBV11-2 to TRBJ2-5; 8 nucleotides align to TRBD1. The CDR3 extends over 14 amino acids. Germline V gene lookup returns CDR1 SGHAT and CDR2 FQNNGV. The ends lost 5 bases at V and 1 base at J; junction bases unmatched: 3. CDR3 protein: CASSADRVQETQYF. The CDR3, as DNA: TGTGCCAGCAGCGCGGACAGGGTCCAAGAGACCCAGTACTTC. The whole variable domain, filled in from reference TRBV11-2 and TRBJ2-5, reads EAGVAQSPRYKIIEKRQSVAFWCNPISGHATLYWYQQILGQGPKLLIQFQNNGVVDDSQLPKDRFSAERLKGVDSTLKIQPAKLEDSAVYLCASSADRVQETQYFGPGTRLLVL.

The chain uses TRBV12-5 and TRBJ2-3; TRBD2 matches 10 bases. Losses at the gene ends were 6 bases for V and 1 base for J; bases not matched to a gene: 4. The CDR3 consists of 15 residues. Germline-derived CDR1 and CDR2 are LGHNT and FRNRAP. The CDR3 region is CASGPGLAGTDTQYF. DNA of the CDR3: TGTGCTAGTGGCCCCGGACTAGCGGGCACAGATACGCAGTATTTT.

The J gene is TRBJ2-3, the V gene TRBV15; TRBD2 aligns across 8 bases. Germline CDR1 is LNHNV and CDR2 is YYDKDF (reference sequence). V dropped 0 bases and J dropped 5; count of bases not matched to a gene: 10. The CDR3 spans 17 residues. The CDR3 region is CATSREYGRGVVDTQYF. Here the CDR3 DNA reads TGTGCCACCAGCAGAGAGTATGGGCGGGGGGTAGTAGATACGCAGTATTTT.

J is TRBJ2-1 and V is TRBV6-1; the D gene is possibly TRBD2 (6 bases). V gave up 0 bases and J gave up 5 bases, with 17 bases separating them. The CDR3 spans 17 residues. The germline V gene encodes CDR1 MNHNS and CDR2 SASEGT. The CDR3 DNA reads TGTGCCAGCAGTGAAGCGGGCGGGGCACTGACAGACAATGAGCAGTTCTTC. Translating gives CASSEAGGALTDNEQFF.

The chain employs TRBV10-3 and TRBJ2-5; D is possibly TRBD1 (6 bases). There are 13 residues in the CDR3. Germline V lookup: CDR1 ENHRY, CDR2 SYGVKD. Trimming left V 2 bases short and J 4 bases short, with 8 bases between. CDR3 loop: CAISEGGRETQYF. The CDR3 DNA follows: TGTGCCATCAGTGAGGGGGGCCGAGAGACCCAGTACTTC.

The V gene is TRBV6-6, the J gene TRBJ2-1; 10 bases agree with TRBD2. Germline V gene sequence: CDR1 MNHNY, CDR2 SVGAGI (reference sequence). The V and J ends lost 7 bases and 5 bases, in that order; junction bases with no gene match: 11. The CDR3 totals 16 residues. CDR3 protein: CASTTEGTSANNEQFF. CDR3 sequence (DNA): TGTGCCAGCACCACGGAGGGGACTAGCGCTAACAATGAGCAGTTCTTC.

The gene calls are TRBV19 and TRBJ2-5; D is perhaps TRBD1 (5 bases). The germline V gene has CDR1 LNHDA and CDR2 SQIVND (reference sequence). The CDR3 is 13 amino acids. With 2 bases removed from V and 3 bases from J, the gap between germline ends came to 7 bases. The CDR3 region is CASSITTEETQYF. The CDR3 nucleotides read TGTGCCAGTAGTATAACGACAGAAGAGACCCAGTACTTC. Full variable domain (rest looked up from reference TRBV19 and TRBJ2-5): DGGITQSPKYLFRKEGQNVTLSCEQNLNHDAMYWYRQDPGQGLRLIYYSQIVNDFQKGDIAEGYSVSREKKESFPLTVTSAQKNPTAFYLCASSITTEETQYFGPGTRLLVL.

This chain connects TRBV5-6 to TRBJ2-5; possible D gene TRBD1, 5 bases. Gene TRBJ2-7 matches the end of the DNA better, so the J call may be wrong. Germline-derived CDR1 and CDR2 are SGHDT and YYEEEE. The CDR3 has 13 amino acids. The CDR3 coding sequence is TGTGCCAGCAGCTTATATCAGGGCCACGAGCAGTACTTC. Its translation: CASSLYQGHEQYF.

The rearrangement links TRBV7-9 to TRBJ1-4, with TRBD1 matching over 12 bases. V shed 0 bases, J shed 8 bases, and the junction held 4 bases outside the gene matches. The CDR3 length is 16 residues. Germline V gene sequence: CDR1 SEHNR, CDR2 FQNEAQ (reference sequence). CDR3 in DNA: TGTGCCAGCAGCTTAGCGGGGACAGGGGGCACAGAAAAACTGTTTTTT. Amino acid sequence: CASSLAGTGGTEKLFF.

The chain carries TRBV5-1 and TRBJ2-2; D possibly corresponds to TRBD2 (5 bases). The germline gives CDR1 SGHRS, CDR2 YFSETQ. V lost 4 bases, J lost 2 bases, and 15 bases lay in between. The CDR3 loop spans 16 amino acids. Written as DNA, the CDR3 is TGCGCCAGCAGCAATGCGCCGAGCGGTAACACCGGGGAGCTGTTTTTT. Translating it yields CASSNAPSGNTGELFF.

This clone was counted between two and nine times. The rearrangement joins TRBV21-1 to TRBJ1-2. TRBV21-1 is tagged as a pseudogene. The CDR3 length is 10 residues. CDR3 region: CASSLYGYTF. CDR3 DNA: TGTGCCAGCAGCCTCTATGGCTACACCTTC.

This clone showed up just a few times. J is TRBJ2-5 and V is TRBV29-1, with 7 bases aligning to TRBD1. The germline V gene has CDR1 SQVTM and CDR2 ANQGSEA. V lost 7 bases and J lost 5; bases outside the gene matches: 7. The CDR3 is made up of 12 amino acids. The chain's CDR3 is CSARTGFETQYF. Here the CDR3 DNA reads TGCAGCGCCAGGACAGGCTTCGAGACCCAGTACTTC.

This clone occurred a few times. The chain couples TRBV14 to TRBJ2-7, with 7 bases lining up with TRBD2. With V trimmed by 1 base and J by 1 base, 7 bases remained unmatched. The CDR3 runs to 16 residues. Germline lookup yields CDR1 SGHDN and CDR2 FVKESK. DNA for the CDR3: TGTGCCAGCAGCCAAGCGGCCCTAGCGGCATCCTACGAGCAGTACTTC. Translation: CASSQAALAASYEQYF.

This clone has just a few counts. The V gene is TRBV12-5, the J gene TRBJ1-5, with 8 bases that match TRBD1. This CDR3 region has 17 residues. Losses at the gene ends were 2 bases for V and 6 bases for J; bases not matched to a gene: 12. Germline V gene data show CDR1 as LGHNT and CDR2 as FRNRAP. The CDR3 DNA sequence: TGTGCTAGTGGTTTGCCGCGGACAGGGAGCTCGGGTCAGCCCCAGCATTTT. Its protein product is CASGLPRTGSSGQPQHF.

This sequence joins TRBV7-2 and TRBJ2-5; weak D call: TRBD1 (5 bases). Trimming took off 4 bases at V and 2 bases at J, with 11 bases between the two ends. The CDR3 has 14 amino acids. The germline V gene has CDR1 SGHTA and CDR2 FQGNSA. CDR3 region: CASSYLGDQETQYF. The CDR3 DNA follows: TGTGCCAGCAGCTACCTAGGGGATCAAGAGACCCAGTACTTC. Variable domain in full (rest from reference TRBV7-2 and TRBJ2-5): GAGVSQSPSNKVTEKGKDVELRCDPISGHTALYWYRQSLGQGLEFLIYFQGNSAPDKSGLPSDRFSAERTGGSVSTLTIQRTQQEDSAVYLCASSYLGDQETQYFGPGTRLLVL.

The chain has TRBV5-1 and TRBJ2-5, with D maybe TRBD1 (5 bases). The CDR3 spans 12 residues. Germline lookup yields CDR1 SGHRS and CDR2 YFSETQ. Trimming shortened V by 0 bases and J by 5 bases, and 5 bases separated the two germline ends. The CDR3 loop reads CASSLDRETQYF. The DNA for the CDR3 is TGCGCCAGCAGCTTGGACAGGGAGACCCAGTACTTC.

The chain couples TRBV5-1 to TRBJ1-2; D is ambiguous. This CDR3 has 13 residues. The V end was cut by 4 bases, the J end by 8 bases, with 15 bases between. CDR1 is SGHRS and CDR2 is YFSETQ in the germline V gene. This chain's CDR3 is CASSPIPSVGYTF. CDR3 nucleotide sequence: TGCGCCAGCAGCCCAATCCCTAGCGTGGGCTACACCTTC.

This clone has only a few counts. CDR3 coding DNA: TGTGCCAGCAGACCCGGGACAGGGGCACCTGAAGCTTTCTTT. Its protein product is CASRPGTGAPEAFF. The genes are TRBV6-5 and TRBJ1-1, with 10 bases that match TRBD1. V shed 6 bases, J shed 6 bases, and the junction held 7 bases outside the gene matches. Looked up from germline, CDR1 is MNHEY and CDR2 is SVGAGI. The CDR3 totals 14 residues.

The chain uses TRBV11-2 and TRBJ2-4; 8 nucleotides match TRBD2. J gave up 0 bases and V 3 bases, and 13 bases lay outside the gene matches. This CDR3 region has 19 residues. Germline-derived CDR1 and CDR2 are SGHAT and FQNNGV. CDR3: CASSFISSGGAVAKNIQYF. CDR3 coding DNA: TGTGCCAGCAGCTTTATTTCGAGCGGGGGAGCTGTAGCCAAAAACATTCAGTACTTC.

This clone appeared once. V and J are TRBV7-2 and TRBJ1-2, with 7 positions matching TRBD1. This CDR3 region has 15 residues. Per the germline V gene, CDR1 is SGHTA and CDR2 is FQGNSA. V shed 5 bases, J shed 8 bases, and the junction held 14 bases outside the gene matches. The CDR3 region is CASSDRGQILRGYTF. The CDR3 nucleotides read TGTGCCAGCAGCGACCGGGGACAGATACTAAGGGGCTACACCTTC.

The rearrangement links TRBV5-6 to TRBJ2-7, with D unresolved. V lost 2 bases, J lost 0 bases, and 9 bases lay in between. The CDR3 loop spans 14 amino acids. The germline gives CDR1 SGHDT, CDR2 YYEEEE. The CDR3 coding sequence is TGTGCCAGCAGCTTTTCGCGGAGCTCCTACGAGCAGTACTTC. This gives the protein CASSFSRSSYEQYF.

The rearrangement uses TRBV9 and TRBJ2-1; D is unclear. Germline V gene lookup returns CDR1 SGDLS and CDR2 YYNGEE. The CDR3 sequence is 16 residues long. V was clipped by 0 bases and J by 4 bases, with 14 bases between them. CDR3 sequence: CASSVVGSPPYNEQFF. Here the CDR3 DNA reads TGTGCCAGCAGCGTAGTAGGTAGCCCCCCTTACAATGAGCAGTTCTTC.

The chain is built from TRBV7-8 and TRBJ2-7, with 10 bases lining up with TRBD2. The V gene's germline CDR1 is SGHVS and CDR2 FQNEAQ. V was clipped by 5 bases and J by 2 bases; unmatched bases: 9. The CDR3 consists of 16 residues. CDR3 sequence: CASSPSGLAIPYEQYF. For the CDR3, the DNA is TGTGCCAGCAGCCCATCGGGACTAGCGATCCCCTACGAGCAGTACTTC.

The chain links TRBV7-2 to TRBJ2-3; possibly TRBD2 for D (6 bases). CDR3 size: 18 residues. The germline V gene has CDR1 SGHTA and CDR2 FQGNSA. Trimming took 8 bases from V and 0 from J, leaving 24 bases between them. In DNA, the CDR3 is TGTGCCAGCGTGAAGGGTGCCGCCGGGAGAACTAGCACAGATACGCAGTATTTT. As protein: CASVKGAAGRTSTDTQYF.

This sequence joins TRBV7-2 and TRBJ1-1; no clear D. Germline lookup yields CDR1 SGHTA and CDR2 FQGNSA. The CDR3 has 14 amino acids. The germline V and J ends were trimmed by 5 bases and 2 bases, with 12 bases remaining between them. The CDR3 DNA reads TGTGCCAGCAGCCACTCCGAGGCAAACACTGAAGCTTTCTTT. It yields the protein CASSHSEANTEAFF. Together with reference TRBV7-2 and TRBJ1-1, the CDR3 gives the full variable domain: GAGVSQSPSNKVTEKGKDVELRCDPISGHTALYWYRQSLGQGLEFLIYFQGNSAPDKSGLPSDRFSAERTGGSVSTLTIQRTQQEDSAVYLCASSHSEANTEAFFGQGTRLTVV.

The CDR3 coding sequence is TGTGCCAGCAGCCTTGGGGCTAGCGGGGGAGGGGTAGATACGCAGTATTTT. Protein: CASSLGASGGGVDTQYF. This rearrangement joins TRBV7-2 to TRBJ2-3, with TRBD2 identical over 10 bases. After removal of 5 bases from V and 5 bases from J, the junction contained 13 bases not matched to a gene. The CDR3 contains 17 residues. Per the germline V gene, CDR1 is SGHTA and CDR2 is FQGNSA.

This clone was recorded only once. This chain uses TRBV5-6 with TRBJ2-5, with 8 bases aligning to TRBD2. After removal of 7 bases from V and 4 bases from J, the junction contained 18 bases not matched to a gene. CDR3 length equals 17 residues. Per the germline V gene, CDR1 is SGHDT and CDR2 is YYEEEE. The CDR3, as DNA: TGTGCCAGCTTTTCCTTAGCGGGGACGGTTACTGGAGAGACCCAGTACTTC. This gives the protein CASFSLAGTVTGETQYF.

The chain uses TRBV28 and TRBJ2-1, with TRBD2 as a possible D gene (6 bases). CDR1 is MDHEN and CDR2 is SYDVKM in the germline V gene. The CDR3 is 16 residues long. Trimming removed 6 bases from V and 4 bases from J, with 19 bases in between. This CDR3 is CASSSPRLEGYNEQFF. In DNA form, the CDR3 reads TGTGCCAGCAGCTCCCCGAGGCTGGAGGGATACAATGAGCAGTTCTTC.

The V gene is TRBV10-1, the J gene TRBJ2-5; 9 positions match TRBD2. This CDR3 spans 14 amino acids. The germline CDR1 and CDR2 sequences are WNHNN and SYGVQD (reference sequence). The ends lost 1 base at V and 4 bases at J; junction bases unmatched: 1. The CDR3 DNA sequence: TGCGCCAGCAGTGAGTTTAGCGGGGGAGAGACCCAGTACTTC. Its translation: CASSEFSGGETQYF.

The chain recombines TRBV11-2 with TRBJ1-1; no firm D call. Germline CDR1 reads SGHAT; CDR2 reads FQNNGV. CDR3 length: 12 amino acids. V lost 0 bases and J 6 bases, leaving 5 bases between the germline ends. CDR3 amino acids: CASSLEYAEAFF. DNA of the CDR3: TGTGCCAGCAGCTTAGAGTATGCTGAAGCTTTCTTT.